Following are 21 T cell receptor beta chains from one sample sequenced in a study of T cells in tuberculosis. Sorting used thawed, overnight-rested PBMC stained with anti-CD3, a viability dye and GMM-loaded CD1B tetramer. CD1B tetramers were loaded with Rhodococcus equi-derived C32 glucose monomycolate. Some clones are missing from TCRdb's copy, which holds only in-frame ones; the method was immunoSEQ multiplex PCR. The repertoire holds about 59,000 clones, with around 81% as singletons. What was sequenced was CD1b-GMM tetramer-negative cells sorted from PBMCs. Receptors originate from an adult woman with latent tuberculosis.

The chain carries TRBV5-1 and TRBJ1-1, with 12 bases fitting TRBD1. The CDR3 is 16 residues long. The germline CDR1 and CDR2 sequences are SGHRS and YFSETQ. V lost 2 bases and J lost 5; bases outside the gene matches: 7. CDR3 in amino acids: CASSLLTGQGATEAFF. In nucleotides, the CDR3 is TGCGCCAGCAGCTTATTAACGGGACAGGGGGCGACTGAAGCTTTCTTT.

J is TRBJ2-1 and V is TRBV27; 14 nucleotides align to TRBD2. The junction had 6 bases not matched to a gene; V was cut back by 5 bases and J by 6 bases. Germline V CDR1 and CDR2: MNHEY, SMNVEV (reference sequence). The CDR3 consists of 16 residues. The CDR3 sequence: CASSLMTSGGANEQFF. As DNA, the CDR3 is TGTGCCAGCAGTCTGATGACTAGCGGGGGGGCCAATGAGCAGTTCTTC.

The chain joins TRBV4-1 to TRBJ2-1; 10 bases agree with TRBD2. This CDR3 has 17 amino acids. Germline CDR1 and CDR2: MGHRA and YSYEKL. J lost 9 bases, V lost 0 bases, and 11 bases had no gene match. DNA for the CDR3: TGCGCCAGCAGCCAAGAATCGACTAAAGCGGGAGGGGGTGAGCAGTTCTTC. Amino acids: CASSQESTKAGGGEQFF.

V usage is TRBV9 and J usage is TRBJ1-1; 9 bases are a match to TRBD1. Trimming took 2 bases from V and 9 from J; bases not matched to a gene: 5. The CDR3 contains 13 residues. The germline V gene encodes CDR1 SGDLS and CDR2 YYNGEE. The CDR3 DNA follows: TGTGCCAGCAGCGTGAGAGGACAGGGGAAAGCTTTCTTT. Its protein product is CASSVRGQGKAFF.

The chain's CDR3 is CASSGLPGNIQYF. CDR3 sequence (DNA): TGCGCCAGCAGCGGACTCCCGGGGAACATTCAGTACTTC. The chain carries TRBV10-1 and TRBJ2-4; maybe TRBD2 (5 bases). The CDR3 runs to 13 residues. Germline V gene sequence: CDR1 WNHNN, CDR2 SYGVQD (reference sequence). V was pared by 6 bases and J by 7 bases, with 13 bases between.

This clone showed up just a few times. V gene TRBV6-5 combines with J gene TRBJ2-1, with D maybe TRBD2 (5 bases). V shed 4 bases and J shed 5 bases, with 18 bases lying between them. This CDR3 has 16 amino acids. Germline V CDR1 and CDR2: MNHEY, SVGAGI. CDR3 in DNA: TGTGCCAGCAGTTCCCCCCGCAGGCGGGTTAACAATGAGCAGTTCTTC. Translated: CASSSPRRRVNNEQFF.

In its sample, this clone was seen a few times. CDR3 bases: TGTGCCAGCAATCTACAGGGGGCGAACACTGAAGCTTTCTTT. It translates to CASNLQGANTEAFF. The J gene is TRBJ1-1, the V gene TRBV6-1; 9 bases align to TRBD1. V gave up 7 bases and J gave up 1 base; unmatched junction bases: 4. Germline lookup yields CDR1 MNHNS and CDR2 SASEGT. The CDR3 has 14 amino acids.

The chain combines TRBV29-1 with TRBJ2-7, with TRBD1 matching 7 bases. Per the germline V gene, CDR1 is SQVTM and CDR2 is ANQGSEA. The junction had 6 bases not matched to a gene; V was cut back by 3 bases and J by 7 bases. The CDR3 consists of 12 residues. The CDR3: CSVDKGASEQYF. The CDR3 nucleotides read TGCAGCGTTGATAAGGGGGCGAGTGAGCAGTACTTC.

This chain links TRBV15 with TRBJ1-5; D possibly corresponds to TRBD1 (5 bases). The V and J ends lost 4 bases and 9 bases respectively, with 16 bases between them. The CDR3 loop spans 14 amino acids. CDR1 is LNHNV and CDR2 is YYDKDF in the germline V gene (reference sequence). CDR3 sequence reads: CATSINRGNSPQHF. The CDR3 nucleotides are TGTGCCACCAGCATAAACCGGGGGAATTCGCCCCAGCATTTT.

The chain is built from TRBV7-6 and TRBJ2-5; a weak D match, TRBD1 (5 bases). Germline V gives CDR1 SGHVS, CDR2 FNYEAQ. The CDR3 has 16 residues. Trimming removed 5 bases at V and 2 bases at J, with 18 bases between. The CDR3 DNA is TGTGCCAGCAGCGTTAAGCCGGACACCTTTCAAGAGACCCAGTACTTC. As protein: CASSVKPDTFQETQYF.

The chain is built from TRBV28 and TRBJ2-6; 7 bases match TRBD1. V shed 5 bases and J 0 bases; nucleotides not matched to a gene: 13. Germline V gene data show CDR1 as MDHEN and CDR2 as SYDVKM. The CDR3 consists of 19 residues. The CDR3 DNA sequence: TGTGCCAGCAGTCCAATAGCCGGGACAGAGAGCTCTGGGGCCAACGTCCTGACTTTC. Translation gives CASSPIAGTESSGANVLTF.

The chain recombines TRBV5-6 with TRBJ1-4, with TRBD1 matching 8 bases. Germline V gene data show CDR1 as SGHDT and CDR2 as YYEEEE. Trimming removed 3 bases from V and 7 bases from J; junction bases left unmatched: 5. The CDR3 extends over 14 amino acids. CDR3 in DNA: TGTGCCAGCAGCTCGGACAGGGTGGGTGAAAAACTGTTTTTT. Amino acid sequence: CASSSDRVGEKLFF.

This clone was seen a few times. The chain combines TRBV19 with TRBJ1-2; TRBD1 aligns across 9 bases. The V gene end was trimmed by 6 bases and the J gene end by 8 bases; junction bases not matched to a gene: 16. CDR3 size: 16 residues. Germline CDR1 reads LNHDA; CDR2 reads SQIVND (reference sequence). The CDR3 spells CASSKGLRDRAGGYTF. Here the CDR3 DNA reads TGTGCCAGTAGCAAGGGACTTCGGGACAGGGCTGGCGGCTACACCTTC. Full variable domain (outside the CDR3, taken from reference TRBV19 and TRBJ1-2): DGGITQSPKYLFRKEGQNVTLSCEQNLNHDAMYWYRQDPGQGLRLIYYSQIVNDFQKGDIAEGYSVSREKKESFPLTVTSAQKNPTAFYLCASSKGLRDRAGGYTFGSGTRLTVV.

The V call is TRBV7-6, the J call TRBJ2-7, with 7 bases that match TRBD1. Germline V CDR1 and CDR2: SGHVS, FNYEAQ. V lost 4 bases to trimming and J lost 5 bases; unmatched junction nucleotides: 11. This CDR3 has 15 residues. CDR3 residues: CASSSAETGIHEQYF. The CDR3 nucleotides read TGTGCCAGCAGCTCCGCCGAGACAGGGATTCACGAGCAGTACTTC.

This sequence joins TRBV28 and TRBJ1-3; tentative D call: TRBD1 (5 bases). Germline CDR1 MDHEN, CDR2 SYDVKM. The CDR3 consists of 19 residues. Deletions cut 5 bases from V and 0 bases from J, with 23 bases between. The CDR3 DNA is TGTGCCAGCAGTCCCTCCAAGATGGCGGGACCACACTCTGGAAACACCATATATTTT. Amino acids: CASSPSKMAGPHSGNTIYF.

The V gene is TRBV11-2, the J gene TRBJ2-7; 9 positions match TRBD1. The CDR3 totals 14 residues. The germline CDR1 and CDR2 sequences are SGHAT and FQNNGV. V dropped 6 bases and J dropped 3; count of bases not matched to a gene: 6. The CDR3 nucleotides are TGTGCCAGCAGGCGAGACAGGGGGGACTACGAGCAGTACTTC. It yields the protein CASRRDRGDYEQYF.

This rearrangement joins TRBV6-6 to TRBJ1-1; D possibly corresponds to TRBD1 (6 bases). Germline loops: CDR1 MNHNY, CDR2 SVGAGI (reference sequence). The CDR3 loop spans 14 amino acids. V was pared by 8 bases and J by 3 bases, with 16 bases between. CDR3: CASLTDSSHTEAFF. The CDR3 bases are TGTGCCAGCTTAACGGACAGTTCCCACACTGAAGCTTTCTTT.

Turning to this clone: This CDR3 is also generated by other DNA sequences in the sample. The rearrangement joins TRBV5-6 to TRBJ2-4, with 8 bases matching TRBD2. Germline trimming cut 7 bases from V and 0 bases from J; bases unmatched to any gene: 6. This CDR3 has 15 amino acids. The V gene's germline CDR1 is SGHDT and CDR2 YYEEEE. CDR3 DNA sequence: TGTGCCAGCGGACGGCGGGGGGAAGCCAAAAACATTCAGTACTTC. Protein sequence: CASGRRGEAKNIQYF.

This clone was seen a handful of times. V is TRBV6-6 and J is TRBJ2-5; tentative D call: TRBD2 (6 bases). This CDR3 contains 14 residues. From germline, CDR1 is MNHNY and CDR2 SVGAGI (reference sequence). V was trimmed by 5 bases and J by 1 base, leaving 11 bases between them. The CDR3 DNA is TGTGCCAGCAGTAAGGGACTTGCCCAAGAGACCCAGTACTTC. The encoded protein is CASSKGLAQETQYF.

The CDR3 sequence is CASSLSLDRVLYEQYF. For the CDR3, the DNA is TGTGCCAGCAGCTTGTCGCTGGACAGGGTCCTCTACGAGCAGTACTTC. The J gene is TRBJ2-7, the V gene TRBV5-6; 8 bases align to TRBD1. The CDR3 sequence is 16 residues long. V shed 1 base, J shed 3 bases, and the junction held 9 bases outside the gene matches. Germline-derived CDR1 and CDR2 are SGHDT and YYEEEE.

The CDR3 nucleotides are TGTGCCAGCAGCTTAGACAGGACACCAGGATCTGGAAACACCATATATTTT. Translating it yields CASSLDRTPGSGNTIYF. This chain uses TRBV7-8 with TRBJ1-3; possible D gene TRBD1, 5 bases. Trimming left V 1 base short and J 1 base short, with 14 bases between. This CDR3 spans 17 amino acids. Germline V gene lookup returns CDR1 SGHVS and CDR2 FQNEAQ.